This TCR beta chain was recorded in a study of T-cell reconstitution after alpha-beta-depleted transplantation in children. The library targeted TCRbeta and was prepared with unique molecular identifiers. MiXCR was run by TCRdb on the PCR reads, yielding one entry per CDR3 protein. This table has some 150,000 distinct CDR3 sequences, 8.8% appearing once. This CDR3 has 14 residues. V lost 3 bases to trimming and J lost 3 bases; unmatched junction nucleotides: 3. CDR1 and CDR2 (germline): SGHRS, YFSETQ. This clonotype was counted many times. This specimen was PBMCs, mostly from graft donor cells, taken 180 days after TCRalphabeta/CD19-depleted stem cell transplant. This receptor was taken from a female patient aged 2-15 years who had a stem cell transplant for congenital amegakaryocytic thrombocytopenia, so the T cells may come from the graft donor. This chain uses TRBV5-1 with TRBJ2-7; TRBD1 aligns across 10 bases. The CDR3 spells CASSSGDRGYEQYF. The CDR3 DNA reads as TGCGCCAGCAGCTCGGGGGACAGGGGCTACGAGCAGTACTTC.